The 30 T cell receptor beta chains below were found in one sample sequenced in a study of T cell repertoires in cytomegalovirus infection. TCRdb itself ran the reads through MiXCR, one entry per CDR3 protein. The data show 400,000 to 600,000 distinct CDR3 sequences, approximately 46% seen once. No antigen has been assigned to these receptors. Sequencing used cultured PBMCs, obtained from culture after CMV antigen stimulation. The receptors were gathered from a human donor in good health (CMV status not recorded). Some clones in this sample may be carry-over from other donors' samples.

This chain connects TRBV4-3 to TRBJ2-7, with 7 bases fitting TRBD2. This CDR3 has 14 residues. Looked up from germline, CDR1 is LGHNA and CDR2 is YSLEER. The J segment lost 5 bases and the V segment lost 4 bases, leaving 8 bases of the junction unmatched. The CDR3 DNA follows: TGCGCCAGCAGCCCCGGCGGGGGAAGCGACGAGCAGTACTTC. It codes for CASSPGGGSDEQYF.

This clonotype occurred a few times. The V call is TRBV6-2 or TRBV6-3, the J call TRBJ2-7, with TRBD2 identical over 8 bases. This CDR3 comprises 12 residues. V trimming: 8 bases; J trimming: 2 bases; junction bases outside the gene matches: 2. Germline CDR1 reads MNHEY; CDR2 reads SVGEGT. This CDR3 reads CASAGGPYEQYF. The CDR3 DNA follows: TGTGCCAGCGCGGGGGGCCCCTACGAGCAGTACTTC.

This chain links TRBV7-2 with TRBJ2-5; D gene ambiguous. Germline values: CDR1 SGHTA, CDR2 FQGNSA. V was trimmed by 4 bases and J by 4 bases, leaving 13 bases between them. The CDR3 runs 14 residues. The CDR3 spells CASSSDPAGETQYF. CDR3 coding DNA: TGTGCCAGCAGCTCGGACCCCGCAGGAGAGACCCAGTACTTC.

The chain links TRBV4-1 to TRBJ1-1; 10 nucleotides match TRBD1. Unmatched junction bases numbered 6, after V lost 4 bases and J lost 1 base. CDR1 MGHRA and CDR2 YSYEKL come from the germline V gene. This CDR3 is built from 16 residues. CDR3 DNA sequence: TGCGCCAGCAGCCCGATCGGACAGGGGGGGAACACTGAAGCTTTCTTT. Amino acid sequence: CASSPIGQGGNTEAFF.

The chain employs TRBV7-2 and TRBJ2-7, with D possibly being TRBD2 (6 bases). The germline V gene encodes CDR1 SGHTA and CDR2 FQGNSA. V was trimmed by 1 base and J by 3 bases, leaving 13 bases between them. The CDR3 consists of 15 residues. The chain's CDR3 is CASSLVADRIYEQYF. CDR3 DNA: TGTGCCAGCAGCTTAGTAGCGGATCGGATCTACGAGCAGTACTTC.

This clonotype was observed many times. The genes are TRBV7-2 and TRBJ1-5; D gene uncertain. CDR3 length: 14 amino acids. In germline, CDR1 is SGHTA, CDR2 FQGNSA. V was pared by 5 bases and J by 1 base, with 9 bases between. This CDR3 reads CASSPVSSNQPQHF. The CDR3, as DNA: TGTGCCAGCAGCCCCGTTAGCAGCAATCAGCCCCAGCATTTT. The full variable domain, its missing parts supplied by reference TRBV7-2 and TRBJ1-5, is GAGVSQSPSNKVTEKGKDVELRCDPISGHTALYWYRQSLGQGLEFLIYFQGNSAPDKSGLPSDRFSAERTGGSVSTLTIQRTQQEDSAVYLCASSPVSSNQPQHFGDGTRLSIL.

There are a few counts of this clonotype. The CDR3 DNA follows: TGTGCCAGCTCACCTGACTCCTCCGGGGAAACCCAGTACTTC. Translated: CASSPDSSGETQYF. This chain links TRBV18 with TRBJ2-5; weak D call: TRBD2 (5 bases). Germline V gene sequence: CDR1 KGHSH, CDR2 LQKENI. The CDR3 is 14 amino acids. V was shortened by 3 bases and J by 8 bases, with 16 bases between the two germline ends.

A few counts support this clonotype. This chain uses TRBV7-2 with TRBJ1-1, with D tentatively TRBD1 (5 bases). The CDR3 extends over 15 amino acids. Per the germline V gene, CDR1 is SGHTA and CDR2 is FQGNSA. Between the trimmed V and J ends, which lost 5 bases and 2 bases, there was a span of 15 bases. CDR3: CASSTLGTGNTEAFF. As DNA, the CDR3 is TGTGCCAGCAGCACCCTAGGGACGGGAAACACTGAAGCTTTCTTT.

This clonotype was counted a few times. The chain joins TRBV27 to TRBJ1-1, with D possibly TRBD1 on 6 matching bases. Germline V lookup: CDR1 MNHEY, CDR2 SMNVEV (reference sequence). Trimming removed 6 bases at V and 4 bases at J, with 15 bases between. The CDR3 covers 14 residues. CDR3 in DNA: TGTGCCAGCAGCATCGGGACAACGGGCACTGAAGCTTTCTTT. It codes for CASSIGTTGTEAFF.

V is TRBV6-1 and J is TRBJ2-5, with D possibly being TRBD1 or TRBD2 (5 bases each). V was trimmed by 6 bases and J by 5 bases, leaving 10 bases between them. From germline, CDR1 is MNHNS and CDR2 SASEGT. This CDR3 contains 12 residues. CDR3 region: CASRGDGETQYF. The CDR3 coding sequence is TGTGCCAGCAGGGGGGACGGGGAGACCCAGTACTTC.

A single count supports this clonotype. J is TRBJ2-5 and V is TRBV25-1, with D perhaps matching TRBD1 or TRBD2 (6 bases each). Germline CDR1 is MGHDK and CDR2 is SYGVNS. The CDR3 runs to 16 residues. V lost 4 bases and J 2 bases, leaving 17 bases between the germline ends. CDR3 nucleotides: TGTGCCAGCAGTGTTTTGGGGGGCTGGGATCAAGAGACCCAGTACTTC. This gives the protein CASSVLGGWDQETQYF.

In its sample, this clonotype was seen a few times. The chain couples TRBV12-3 or TRBV12-4 to TRBJ1-5, with D uncertain. The CDR3 covers 14 residues. Trimming shortened V by 5 bases and J by 4 bases, and 12 bases separated the two germline ends. CDR3 coding DNA: TGTGCCAGCAGTCGTCGGGATTTAAATCAGCCCCAGCATTTT. Amino acids: CASSRRDLNQPQHF.

This clonotype appeared a few times. This sequence joins TRBV27 and TRBJ1-5; TRBD1 matches 9 bases. V was clipped by 4 bases and J by 3 bases; unmatched bases: 4. Germline V CDR1 and CDR2: MNHEY, SMNVEV (reference sequence). This CDR3 comprises 15 residues. CDR3 nucleotides: TGTGCCAGCAGTTACAGGACAGGGGACAATCAGCCCCAGCATTTT. As protein: CASSYRTGDNQPQHF.

This clonotype was counted many times. The rearrangement links TRBV7-6 to TRBJ2-7; 12 positions match TRBD1. Germline V gene lookup returns CDR1 SGHVS and CDR2 FNYEAQ. There are 14 residues in the CDR3. The J segment lost 7 bases and the V segment lost 3 bases, leaving 4 bases of the junction unmatched. The CDR3 sequence is CASSLGQGAGEQYF. The CDR3 region has the DNA TGTGCCAGCAGCTTGGGACAGGGGGCGGGTGAGCAGTACTTC.

The V and J genes are TRBV15 and TRBJ2-7; 10 bases line up with TRBD2. Trimming removed 5 bases from V and 3 bases from J; junction bases left unmatched: 13. Germline V gene lookup returns CDR1 LNHNV and CDR2 YYDKDF (reference sequence). The CDR3 length is 17 residues. CDR3 in DNA: TGTGCCACCAGCCGAAGTGATCCCACTAGCGGGATCTACGAGCAGTACTTC. As protein: CATSRSDPTSGIYEQYF.

The V and J genes are TRBV11-2 and TRBJ1-1, with D hard to call. Trimming stripped 3 bases from V and 3 bases from J, with 8 bases between. Germline loops: CDR1 SGHAT, CDR2 FQNNGV. This CDR3 spans 13 amino acids. The CDR3 here is CASSFPGYTEAFF. The CDR3 DNA sequence: TGTGCCAGCAGCTTCCCCGGGTACACTGAAGCTTTCTTT.

The rearrangement uses TRBV7-9 and TRBJ1-5; D might be TRBD1 (5 bases). This CDR3 spans 15 amino acids. Trimming removed 5 bases at V and 6 bases at J, with 17 bases between. The germline CDR1 and CDR2 sequences are SEHNR and FQNEAQ (reference sequence). In DNA form, the CDR3 reads TGTGCCAGCAGCCGGGGACCGGAAGCAGGTCAGCCCCAGCATTTT. Its protein is CASSRGPEAGQPQHF.

The chain links TRBV6-8 to TRBJ2-3; 8 bases are shared with TRBD1. Germline V lookup: CDR1 MNHGY, CDR2 SAAAGT. The length of the CDR3 is 15 residues. The junction had 12 bases not matched to a gene; V was cut back by 8 bases and J by 5 bases. This CDR3 reads CASGTWAGGLDTQYF. The CDR3, as DNA: TGTGCCAGCGGCACGTGGGCAGGGGGCTTAGATACGCAGTATTTT.

In regard to this clonotype: One end of the junction fails to match germline, which may point to a read error. This chain uses TRBV4-1 with TRBJ1-1; no definite D call. CDR1 is MGHRA, CDR2 YSYEKL, per germline. CDR3 length equals 16 residues. The CDR3 region has the DNA TGTGCCAGCAGCCAAGATCGGCCGGGAGGGAACACTGAAGCTTTCTTT. This translates into CASSQDRPGGNTEAFF.

This clonotype has just a few counts. The chain couples TRBV12-3 or TRBV12-4 to TRBJ1-6; D perhaps matches TRBD1 (5 bases). CDR3 length: 13 residues. Deletions cut 8 bases from V and 9 bases from J, with 14 bases between. In nucleotides, the CDR3 is TGTGCCAGCTTTCGGCAGGGTGGTTCACCCCTCCACTTT. Translating gives CASFRQGGSPLHF.

This clonotype was picked up a small number of times. The gene calls are TRBV7-2 and TRBJ2-3; 10 bases are shared with TRBD2. The trim removed 4 bases at V and 6 bases at J, leaving 7 bases unmatched. In germline, CDR1 is SGHTA, CDR2 FQGNSA. This CDR3 contains 15 residues. The CDR3 bases are TGTGCCAGCAGCTCAGCGGGGGGGCCCGTGGATACGCAGTATTTT. It is translated as CASSSAGGPVDTQYF.

The rearrangement uses TRBV7-2 and TRBJ2-7; unclear D gene. Germline values: CDR1 SGHTA, CDR2 FQGNSA. This CDR3 is built from 16 residues. The ends were cut back, 4 bases at V and 2 bases at J, with 18 bases in the middle. The chain's CDR3 is CASSSAHELGTYEQYF. CDR3 nucleotide sequence: TGTGCCAGCAGCTCAGCGCATGAGCTGGGCACCTACGAGCAGTACTTC.

As DNA, the CDR3 is TGTGCCAGCAGCTCGGGGGACACTACCACAGATACGCAGTATTTT. This sequence encodes CASSSGDTTTDTQYF. The chain employs TRBV11-2 and TRBJ2-3; D may correspond to TRBD1 or TRBD2 (6 bases each). Germline V lookup: CDR1 SGHAT, CDR2 FQNNGV. The CDR3 runs 15 residues. V lost 4 bases to trimming and J lost 2 bases, with 13 bases between them.

V usage is TRBV12-3 or TRBV12-4 and J usage is TRBJ1-5; no definite D call. Trimming cost V 6 bases and J 1 base, with 7 bases left between them. The CDR3 loop spans 13 amino acids. CDR3 amino acids: CASRLRSNQPQHF. The CDR3 nucleotides read TGTGCCAGCAGACTGAGGAGCAATCAGCCCCAGCATTTT.

The V call is TRBV19, the J call TRBJ2-1; the D gene is possibly TRBD1 (6 bases). Between the trimmed V and J ends, which lost 3 bases and 7 bases, there was a span of 16 bases. The CDR3 spans 15 residues. From germline, CDR1 is LNHDA and CDR2 SQIVND (reference sequence). The CDR3 region has the DNA TGTGCCAGTAGTATCCGGACGACAGGTACGAATGAGCAGTTCTTC. Translation gives CASSIRTTGTNEQFF.

In its sample, this clonotype was seen once. The V and J genes are TRBV11-2 and TRBJ2-1; 8 nucleotides match TRBD2. Germline assignment: CDR1 SGHAT and CDR2 FQNNGV. The CDR3 has 15 amino acids. The J segment lost 0 bases and the V segment lost 5 bases, leaving 3 bases of the junction unmatched. The CDR3 region has the DNA TGTGCCAGCAGCACCGGGGGGGTCTCCTACAATGAGCAGTTCTTC. It is translated as CASSTGGVSYNEQFF.

The chain links TRBV20-1 to TRBJ2-7; 14 nucleotides match TRBD2. Germline V CDR1 and CDR2: DFQATT, SNEGSKA (reference sequence). Trimming at V came to 3 bases and at J to 2 bases, leaving 9 bases not matched to a gene. The CDR3 runs to 17 residues. Here the CDR3 reads CSASSGLAGDLTYEQYF. CDR3 DNA sequence: TGCAGTGCTAGTTCGGGACTAGCGGGAGATCTTACCTACGAGCAGTACTTC.

V and J are TRBV28 and TRBJ2-1, with D possibly being TRBD1 (6 bases). Germline CDR1 and CDR2: MDHEN and SYDVKM. V was cut by 2 bases and J by 3 bases, with 14 bases left in between. The CDR3 covers 16 residues. CDR3 loop: CASSLREGGNYNEQFF. The CDR3 DNA reads as TGTGCCAGCAGTTTACGGGAAGGGGGTAACTACAATGAGCAGTTCTTC. Full variable domain (remainder filled in from reference TRBV28 and TRBJ2-1): DVKVTQSSRYLVKRTGEKVFLECVQDMDHENMFWYRQDPGLGLRLIYFSYDVKMKEKGDIPEGYSVSREKKERFSLILESASTNQTSMYLCASSLREGGNYNEQFFGPGTRLTVL.

In this sample, this clonotype turned up many times. The V call is TRBV7-2, the J call TRBJ2-7; D is unclear. V shed 0 bases and J shed 1 base, with 4 bases lying between them. The CDR3 consists of 13 residues. The germline V gene has CDR1 SGHTA and CDR2 FQGNSA. The DNA for the CDR3 is TGTGCCAGCAGCTTAGCCAGATCCTACGAGCAGTACTTC. Translation gives CASSLARSYEQYF. Full variable domain (outside the CDR3, taken from reference TRBV7-2 and TRBJ2-7): GAGVSQSPSNKVTEKGKDVELRCDPISGHTALYWYRQSLGQGLEFLIYFQGNSAPDKSGLPSDRFSAERTGGSVSTLTIQRTQQEDSAVYLCASSLARSYEQYFGPGTRLTVT.

This clonotype has more than one count but fewer than ten. The V gene is TRBV6-2 or TRBV6-3, the J gene TRBJ2-7; the D is unclear. The CDR3 runs 13 residues. V shed 10 bases and J shed 9 bases, with 22 bases lying between them. Germline V CDR1 and CDR2: MNHEY, SVGEGT. The DNA of the CDR3 is TGTGCCACCAGCAATCCTCCTCAACGGGTGCAGTACTTC. It is translated as CATSNPPQRVQYF.